The 17 T cell receptor beta chains below come from one sample, sequenced in a study of low-dose radiotherapy and immunotherapy resistance in tumors. TRAV- and TRBV-specific primers, spanning alpha and beta chains, primed first-strand cDNA. TCR amplification ran approximately 20 PCR cycles using constant-region and V-primer adapter primers. TCRdb ran MiXCR on the reads and lists one entry per CDR3 protein. Of 75,000 to 95,000 distinct CDR3 sequences listed, just under 9.5% are singletons. The time point was: before trial treatment. The sequencing used PBMCs, collected before treatment. These receptor sequences come from a male donor with prostate cancer.

This clonotype was detected many times. The chain is built from TRBV30 and TRBJ2-3, with 8 bases lining up with TRBD1. V was pared by 5 bases and J by 1 base, with 5 bases of the junction left unmatched. This CDR3 is built from 14 residues. Germline V lookup: CDR1 GTSNPN, CDR2 SVGIG (reference sequence). CDR3 bases: TGTGCCTGGTCAGGGGGCCTTGGCACAGATACGCAGTATTTT. This encodes CAWSGGLGTDTQYF.

This clonotype was counted many times. CDR3 nucleotide sequence: TGCAGTGCTAGAGGGTGGGATGGCACAGATACGCAGTATTTT. It translates to CSARGWDGTDTQYF. The genes are TRBV20-1 and TRBJ2-3; D gene uncertain. The CDR3 runs 14 residues. Trimming pared 1 base from V and 1 base from J, leaving 9 bases between. CDR1 is DFQATT, CDR2 SNEGSKA, per germline (reference sequence).

This clonotype was counted many times. This chain links TRBV6-6 with TRBJ2-3; D is uncertain. Germline CDR1 MNHNY, CDR2 SVGAGI (reference sequence). This CDR3 is 14 amino acids long. Trimming left V 2 bases short and J 0 bases short, with 6 bases between. CDR3 nucleotide sequence: TGTGCCAGCAGTTACGTTTCGAGCACAGATACGCAGTATTTT. Its protein product is CASSYVSSTDTQYF.

This clonotype came up many times. J is TRBJ2-4 and V is TRBV20-1; unclear D gene. Deletions cut 4 bases from V and 0 bases from J, with 7 bases between. CDR1 and CDR2 (germline): DFQATT, SNEGSKA (reference sequence). The CDR3 loop spans 13 amino acids. The CDR3 is CSAMRLAKNIQYF. The CDR3 region has the DNA TGCAGTGCTATGAGGCTAGCCAAAAACATTCAGTACTTC.

This clonotype appeared many times. V and J are TRBV25-1 and TRBJ2-2; D not certain. The CDR3 contains 12 residues. CDR1 is MGHDK, CDR2 SYGVNS, per germline. Trimming stripped 0 bases from V and 7 bases from J, with 3 bases between. The DNA of the CDR3 is TGTGCCAGCAGTGAATATAACGGGGAGCTGTTTTTT. This gives the protein CASSEYNGELFF.

This clonotype was seen at least ten times. The V call is TRBV5-1, the J call TRBJ1-1, with 10 bases fitting TRBD1. The CDR3 is 15 residues long. Germline V gives CDR1 SGHRS, CDR2 YFSETQ. Unmatched junction bases numbered 5, after V lost 5 bases and J lost 1 base. CDR3 DNA sequence: TGCGCCAGCAGACGACAGGGGGCGGCGAACACTGAAGCTTTCTTT. Encoded protein: CASRRQGAANTEAFF.

Concerning this clonotype itself: Given a far larger clone just one base away, this is likely a sequencing read error. This sequence joins TRBV4-3 and TRBJ2-7; unclear D gene. The assigned J gene may be wrong: the sequence end matches TRBJ2-1 better. The length of the CDR3 is 16 residues. From germline, CDR1 is LGHNA and CDR2 YSLEER. CDR3 sequence: CASSQDRAGQSNEQFF. The CDR3 nucleotides are TGCGCCAGCAGCCAAGATAGGGCAGGTCAGAGCAATGAGCAGTTCTTC.

This clonotype was picked up many times. J is TRBJ2-1 and V is TRBV29-1; TRBD2 is a possible D gene (6 bases). V was cut by 4 bases and J by 6 bases, with 10 bases left in between. The length of the CDR3 is 12 residues. CDR1 is SQVTM, CDR2 ANQGSEA, per germline. The CDR3 here is CSVVWTTNEQFF. The CDR3 DNA is TGCAGCGTTGTCTGGACTACCAATGAGCAGTTCTTC.

There are many counts of this clonotype. The chain carries TRBV18 and TRBJ2-5; TRBD1 matches 7 bases. V shed 6 bases, J shed 3 bases, and the junction held 4 bases outside the gene matches. Per the germline V gene, CDR1 is KGHSH and CDR2 is LQKENI. The CDR3 has 13 amino acids. The CDR3 loop reads CASSSGTEETQYF. The CDR3 region has the DNA TGTGCCAGCTCCTCCGGGACAGAAGAGACCCAGTACTTC.

In regard to this clonotype: The DNA is omitted, as the CDR3 cannot be located on it reliably, and the CDR3 follows TCRdb's listing. V usage is TRBV19 and J usage is TRBJ2-2; the DNA was not compared with TRBD1, the D call given in the table. Germline V lookup: CDR1 LNHDA, CDR2 SQIVND (reference sequence). Counting both end residues, the CDR3 totals 18 amino acids. The CDR3 loop reads CASSIEGTGGNTGELFFF.

This clonotype came up many times. The chain couples TRBV28 to TRBJ1-2, with no clear D. V lost 7 bases, J lost 2 bases, and 14 bases lay in between. The germline V gene has CDR1 MDHEN and CDR2 SYDVKM. This CDR3 region has 14 residues. The CDR3, as DNA: TGTGCCAGCATCCCCCATACCACAAACTATGGCTACACCTTC. This encodes CASIPHTTNYGYTF.

A few counts support this clonotype. This chain uses TRBV6-2 or TRBV6-3 with TRBJ2-3; 9 bases agree with TRBD1. The CDR3 extends over 17 amino acids. Per the germline V gene, CDR1 is MNHEY and CDR2 is SVGEGT. The ends lost 5 bases at V and 6 bases at J; junction bases unmatched: 15. The CDR3 nucleotides read TGTGCCAGCAGTGTAACCTCCGGGACAGGGATAGCCGATACGCAGTATTTT. Amino acid sequence: CASSVTSGTGIADTQYF.

This clonotype was observed many times. This chain uses TRBV6-6 with TRBJ1-2; 12 bases fit TRBD1. Per the germline V gene, CDR1 is MNHNY and CDR2 is SVGAGI (reference sequence). Trimming cost V 8 bases and J 7 bases; bases outside gene matches: 5. The CDR3 length is 13 residues. The CDR3 reads CASWGQGARGYTF. The CDR3 coding sequence is TGTGCCAGCTGGGGACAGGGGGCGCGTGGCTACACCTTC.

The V gene is TRBV25-1, the J gene TRBJ2-7; D is possibly TRBD2 (5 bases). V was shortened by 4 bases and J by 5 bases, with 18 bases between the two germline ends. The V gene's germline CDR1 is MGHDK and CDR2 SYGVNS. The CDR3 is 15 amino acids. The CDR3 spells CASSAPERSGHEQYF. In DNA form, the CDR3 reads TGTGCCAGCAGTGCCCCCGAGCGGAGCGGCCACGAGCAGTACTTC.

The chain recombines TRBV5-5 with TRBJ1-5; 10 bases are shared with TRBD1. The trim removed 1 base at V and 5 bases at J, leaving 6 bases unmatched. CDR3 length equals 16 residues. Germline V gene sequence: CDR1 SGHKS, CDR2 YYEKEE (reference sequence). This CDR3 reads CASSLTLGQGYQPQHF. The CDR3 DNA follows: TGTGCCAGCAGCTTGACCCTGGGACAGGGGTATCAGCCCCAGCATTTT. The entire variable domain, with the rest obtained from reference TRBV5-5 and TRBJ1-5, is as follows: DAGVTQSPTHLIKTRGQQVTLRCSPISGHKSVSWYQQVLGQGPQFIFQYYEKEERGRGNFPDRFSARQFPNYSSELNVNALLLGDSALYLCASSLTLGQGYQPQHFGDGTRLSIL.

The V and J genes are TRBV9 and TRBJ2-7; 7 bases agree with TRBD2. This CDR3 spans 14 amino acids. Germline CDR1 is SGDLS and CDR2 is YYNGEE. J was trimmed by 6 bases and V by 4 bases; bases with no gene match: 10. This CDR3 is CASSTSDRGGEQYF. CDR3 DNA sequence: TGTGCCAGCAGCACCTCGGACCGCGGGGGCGAGCAGTACTTC. Based on the CDR3 plus reference TRBV9 and TRBJ2-7, the full variable domain is DSGVTQTPKHLITATGQRVTLRCSPRSGDLSVYWYQQSLDQGLQFLIQYYNGEERAKGNILERFSAQQFPDLHSELNLSSLELGDSALYFCASSTSDRGGEQYFGPGTRLTVT.

Ten or more counts support this clonotype. This CDR3 reads CASSVGQGTYEQYF. CDR3 nucleotide sequence: TGCGCCAGCAGCGTCGGACAGGGCACTTACGAGCAGTACTTC. This sequence joins TRBV5-1 and TRBJ2-7; 8 bases fit TRBD1. This CDR3 has 14 residues. Germline V gene lookup returns CDR1 SGHRS and CDR2 YFSETQ. The junction had 7 bases not matched to a gene; V was cut back by 4 bases and J by 4 bases.